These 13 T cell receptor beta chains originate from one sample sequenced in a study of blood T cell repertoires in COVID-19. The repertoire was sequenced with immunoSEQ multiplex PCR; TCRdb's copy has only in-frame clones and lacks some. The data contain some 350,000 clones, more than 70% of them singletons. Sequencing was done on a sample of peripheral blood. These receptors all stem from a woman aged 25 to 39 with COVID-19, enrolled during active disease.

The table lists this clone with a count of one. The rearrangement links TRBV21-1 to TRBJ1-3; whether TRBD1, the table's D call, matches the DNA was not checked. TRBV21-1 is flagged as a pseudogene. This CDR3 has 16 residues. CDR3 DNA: TGTGCCAGCAGCAGACGGCAGGGGACCTCTGGAAACACCATATATTTT. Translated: CASSRRQGTSGNTIYF.

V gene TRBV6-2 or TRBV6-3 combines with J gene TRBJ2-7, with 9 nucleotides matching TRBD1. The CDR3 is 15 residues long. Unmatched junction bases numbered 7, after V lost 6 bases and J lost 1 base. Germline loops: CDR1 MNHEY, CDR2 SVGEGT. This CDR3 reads CASSNGQGNSYEQYF. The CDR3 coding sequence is TGTGCCAGCAGCAACGGACAGGGGAATTCCTACGAGCAGTACTTC.

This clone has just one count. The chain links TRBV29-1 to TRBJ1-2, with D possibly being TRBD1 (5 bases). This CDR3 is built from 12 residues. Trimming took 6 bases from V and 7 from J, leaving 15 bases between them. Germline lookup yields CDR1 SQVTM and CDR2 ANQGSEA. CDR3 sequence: CSVGTPSGGYTF. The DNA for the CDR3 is TGCAGCGTGGGGACTCCTTCGGGTGGCTACACCTTC.

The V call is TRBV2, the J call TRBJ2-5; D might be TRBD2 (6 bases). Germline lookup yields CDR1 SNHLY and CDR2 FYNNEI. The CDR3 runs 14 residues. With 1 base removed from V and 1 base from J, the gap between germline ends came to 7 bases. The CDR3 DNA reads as TGTGCCAGCAGTGAAGAGCGGGCCCAAGAGACCCAGTACTTC. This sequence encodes CASSEERAQETQYF. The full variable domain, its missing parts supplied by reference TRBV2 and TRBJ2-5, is EPEVTQTPSHQVTQMGQEVILRCVPISNHLYFYWYRQILGQKVEFLVSFYNNEISEKSEIFDDQFSVERPDGSNFTLKIRSTKLEDSAMYFCASSEERAQETQYFGPGTRLLVL.

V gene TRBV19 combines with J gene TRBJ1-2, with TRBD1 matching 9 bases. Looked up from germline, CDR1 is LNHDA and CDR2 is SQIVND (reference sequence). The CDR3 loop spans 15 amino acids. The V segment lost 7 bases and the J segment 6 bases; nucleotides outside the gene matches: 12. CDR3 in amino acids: CASTLSGTGIDGYTF. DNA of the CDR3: TGTGCCAGTACCCTATCCGGGACAGGGATTGATGGCTACACCTTC.

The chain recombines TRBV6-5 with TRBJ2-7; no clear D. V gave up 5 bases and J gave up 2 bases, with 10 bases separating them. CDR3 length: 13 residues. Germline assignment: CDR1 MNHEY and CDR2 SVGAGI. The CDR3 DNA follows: TGTGCCAGCAGTCCCCCAAGCCCCTACGAGCAGTACTTC. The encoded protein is CASSPPSPYEQYF.

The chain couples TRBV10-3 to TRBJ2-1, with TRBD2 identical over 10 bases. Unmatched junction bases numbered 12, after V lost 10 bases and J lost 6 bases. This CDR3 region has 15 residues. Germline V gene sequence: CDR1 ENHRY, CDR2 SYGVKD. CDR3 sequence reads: CATQGVERGGNEQFF. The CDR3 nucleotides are TGTGCCACCCAGGGGGTGGAGCGGGGGGGCAATGAGCAGTTCTTC.

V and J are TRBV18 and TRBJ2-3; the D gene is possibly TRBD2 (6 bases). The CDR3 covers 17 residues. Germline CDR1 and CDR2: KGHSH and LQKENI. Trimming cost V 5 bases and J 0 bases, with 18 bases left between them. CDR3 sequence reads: CASSSIPGSGSTDTQYF. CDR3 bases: TGTGCCAGCTCATCAATCCCCGGTAGCGGTAGCACAGATACGCAGTATTTT.

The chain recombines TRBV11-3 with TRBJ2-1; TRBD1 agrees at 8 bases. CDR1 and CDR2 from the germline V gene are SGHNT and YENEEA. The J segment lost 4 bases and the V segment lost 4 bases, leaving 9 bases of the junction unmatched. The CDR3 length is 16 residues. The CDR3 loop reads CASSSYGTGGYNEQFF. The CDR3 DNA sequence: TGTGCCAGCAGCTCATACGGGACAGGAGGTTACAATGAGCAGTTCTTC.

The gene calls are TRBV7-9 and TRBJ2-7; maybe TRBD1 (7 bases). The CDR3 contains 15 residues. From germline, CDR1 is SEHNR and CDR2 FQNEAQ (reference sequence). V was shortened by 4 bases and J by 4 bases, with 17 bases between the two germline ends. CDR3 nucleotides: TGTGCCAGCAGCTCCTCCCGGGGGACAGATTACGAGCAGTACTTC. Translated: CASSSSRGTDYEQYF.

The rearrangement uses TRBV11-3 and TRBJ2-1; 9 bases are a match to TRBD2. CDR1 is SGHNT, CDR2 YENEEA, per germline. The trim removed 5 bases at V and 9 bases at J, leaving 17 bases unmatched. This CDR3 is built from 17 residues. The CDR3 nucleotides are TGTGCCAGCAGCCTAGGCTTGATAGCGGGAGTTGAGGGTGAGCAGTTCTTC. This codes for CASSLGLIAGVEGEQFF.

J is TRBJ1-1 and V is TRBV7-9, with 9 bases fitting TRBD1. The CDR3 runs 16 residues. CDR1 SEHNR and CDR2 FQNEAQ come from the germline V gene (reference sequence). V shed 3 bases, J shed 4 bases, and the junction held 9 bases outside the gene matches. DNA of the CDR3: TGTGCCAGCAGCTTGGGAGGGGGACAGGGAATCACTGAAGCTTTCTTT. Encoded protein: CASSLGGGQGITEAFF.

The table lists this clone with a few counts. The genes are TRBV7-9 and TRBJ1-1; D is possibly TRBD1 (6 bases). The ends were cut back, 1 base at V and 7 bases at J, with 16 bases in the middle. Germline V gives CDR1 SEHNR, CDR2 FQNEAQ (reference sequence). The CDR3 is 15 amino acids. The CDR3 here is CASSLVGGGEVEAFF. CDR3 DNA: TGTGCCAGCAGCTTAGTGGGAGGGGGTGAGGTTGAAGCTTTCTTT.